The present T cell receptor beta chain was sequenced within a study of CD8+ T cells in alopecia areata. General study results and limits: Because one nonresponder was included, the link of baseline CD8+ expansion to response is considered uncertain.

Worth noting for this clone: Its antigen is unidentified.

Following extraction, RNA underwent reverse transcription to cDNA, which served as the sequencing template. Libraries were prepared by immunoSEQ multiplex PCR; TCRdb keeps only in-frame clonotypes and omits some of them. The sample shows fewer than 350,000 clones, roughly 60% of them seen only once. Treatment described: oral pan-JAK inhibitor, 5-10 mg twice daily. The CDR3 consists of 16 residues. CDR1 is SGHRS and CDR2 is YFSETQ in the germline V gene. With 4 bases clipped from V and 5 bases from J, the junction kept 8 bases outside the gene matches. The sequencing here drew on CD4+ T cells sorted from blood, taken at week 24, from a patient treated with tofacitinib. The V gene is TRBV5-1, the J gene TRBJ2-2; 10 bases are shared with TRBD1. This sequence originates from a human donor with alopecia areata. The chain's CDR3 is CASSPGQGRETGELFF. Written as DNA, the CDR3 is TGCGCCAGCAGCCCGGGACAGGGGCGGGAGACCGGGGAGCTGTTTTTT. The variable domain in full, completed from reference TRBV5-1 and TRBJ2-2, reads KAGVTQTPRYLIKTRGQQVTLSCSPISGHRSVSWYQQTPGQGLQFLFEYFSETQRNKGNFPGRFSGRQFSNSRSEMNVSTLELGDSALYLCASSPGQGRETGELFFGEGSRLTVL.